Presented here are 20 T cell receptor beta chains from one specimen sequenced in a study of OX40 agonist ivuxolimab in advanced cancers. TCRdb's table, derived via immunoSEQ multiplex PCR, lists solely in-frame clones and lacks some. In the table there are 100,000 to 150,000 clones, 85% to 95% of which are singletons. Sequences were derived from CD4+ or CD8+ T cells sorted from blood, sampled in a trial of the OX40 agonist ivuxolimab. The receptors originated from an adult with an advanced solid tumor such as melanoma, head and neck, liver or kidney cancer.

CDR3 protein: CASSFGSTNEKLFF. CDR3 DNA sequence: TGTGCCAGCAGCTTCGGGTCGACTAATGAAAAACTGTTTTTT. The gene calls are TRBV11-3 and TRBJ1-4; D ambiguous. Trimming cost V 3 bases and J 2 bases, with 7 bases left between them. CDR1 is SGHNT, CDR2 YENEEA, per germline. The CDR3 is 14 residues long.

The V gene is TRBV18, the J gene TRBJ2-2; no definite D call. Germline values: CDR1 KGHSH, CDR2 LQKENI. There are 15 residues in the CDR3. Trimming shortened V by 5 bases and J by 0 bases, and 10 bases separated the two germline ends. The CDR3 DNA sequence: TGTGCCAGCTCAAATGACTGGCCGAACACCGGGGAGCTGTTTTTT. Its translation is CASSNDWPNTGELFF.

The table lists this clone with a count of one. CDR3: CASSLTSGGADTQYF. The CDR3 coding sequence is TGTGCCAGCAGCTTAACGTCGGGAGGGGCAGATACGCAGTATTTT. The J gene is TRBJ2-3, the V gene TRBV7-9; TRBD2 matches at 8 bases. J was trimmed by 4 bases and V by 2 bases; bases with no gene match: 5. The CDR3 runs to 15 residues. Germline CDR1 and CDR2: SEHNR and FQNEAQ (reference sequence).

This sequence joins TRBV7-9 and TRBJ2-7; 11 nucleotides line up with TRBD1. V lost 6 bases to trimming and J lost 3 bases; unmatched junction nucleotides: 4. CDR3 length: 14 amino acids. Per germline, CDR1 SEHNR and CDR2 FQNEAQ (reference sequence). As DNA, the CDR3 is TGTGCCAGCAGTCCGGACAGGGGGCTCTACGAGCAGTACTTC. Amino acid sequence: CASSPDRGLYEQYF.

V is TRBV15 and J is TRBJ2-2; the D is unclear. Germline V gives CDR1 LNHNV, CDR2 YYDKDF (reference sequence). V was shortened by 1 base and J by 4 bases, with 13 bases between the two germline ends. CDR3 length: 16 amino acids. CDR3 amino acids: CATSRVQNRPTGELFF. The CDR3 DNA is TGTGCCACCAGCAGAGTGCAGAACAGACCCACCGGGGAGCTGTTTTTT.

The chain recombines TRBV5-1 with TRBJ2-5, with D perhaps assigned TRBD1 or TRBD2 (7 bases each). CDR3 length: 15 residues. Trimming stripped 0 bases from V and 3 bases from J, with 12 bases between. Germline V gene data show CDR1 as SGHRS and CDR2 as YFSETQ. CDR3 residues: CASSLASGTEETQYF. The DNA of the CDR3 is TGCGCCAGCAGCTTGGCGAGCGGGACAGAAGAGACCCAGTACTTC.

This sequence joins TRBV25-1 and TRBJ1-5; weak D call: TRBD1 (6 bases). The germline gives CDR1 MGHDK, CDR2 SYGVNS. V was cut by 4 bases and J by 0 bases, with 13 bases left in between. CDR3 length: 16 residues. The CDR3: CASSGGGLYSNQPQHF. Here the CDR3 DNA reads TGTGCCAGCAGTGGGGGGGGGCTCTATAGCAATCAGCCCCAGCATTTT.

This chain uses TRBV5-1 with TRBJ2-7; either TRBD1 or TRBD2 may fit D (6 bases each). Germline V gives CDR1 SGHRS, CDR2 YFSETQ. The CDR3 sequence is 16 residues long. V was pared by 4 bases and J by 0 bases, with 17 bases between. CDR3 in amino acids: CASSPVSGAASYEQYF. DNA for the CDR3: TGCGCCAGCAGCCCCGTGTCGGGGGCAGCCTCCTACGAGCAGTACTTC.

The chain couples TRBV9 to TRBJ1-1; 7 bases align to TRBD1. Germline V gene lookup returns CDR1 SGDLS and CDR2 YYNGEE. V shed 3 bases and J 4 bases; nucleotides not matched to a gene: 6. The CDR3 covers 14 residues. This chain's CDR3 is CASSGFPGGTEAFF. In DNA form, the CDR3 reads TGTGCCAGCAGCGGCTTCCCAGGGGGCACTGAAGCTTTCTTT.

The rearrangement uses TRBV19 and TRBJ2-1; D unresolved. Trimming shortened V by 4 bases and J by 1 base, and 14 bases separated the two germline ends. Germline values: CDR1 LNHDA, CDR2 SQIVND (reference sequence). The CDR3 runs 16 residues. The CDR3 sequence is CASSNYVKGSYNEQFF. The CDR3 DNA sequence: TGTGCCAGTAGTAACTACGTGAAGGGATCCTACAATGAGCAGTTCTTC. Complete variable domain (other parts from reference TRBV19 and TRBJ2-1): DGGITQSPKYLFRKEGQNVTLSCEQNLNHDAMYWYRQDPGQGLRLIYYSQIVNDFQKGDIAEGYSVSREKKESFPLTVTSAQKNPTAFYLCASSNYVKGSYNEQFFGPGTRLTVL.

This chain connects TRBV5-1 to TRBJ1-4; D possibly corresponds to TRBD1 (5 bases). CDR1 is SGHRS, CDR2 YFSETQ, per germline. With 2 bases removed from V and 4 bases from J, the gap between germline ends came to 15 bases. CDR3 length: 16 residues. CDR3 nucleotides: TGCGCCAGCAGCTTAGACGGGGCGGACTTTAATGAAAAACTGTTTTTT. Its protein is CASSLDGADFNEKLFF.

The V gene is TRBV11-1, the J gene TRBJ2-4; D gene ambiguous. CDR1 is SGHAT, CDR2 FQDESV, per germline (reference sequence). CDR3 length: 13 residues. V was shortened by 5 bases and J by 1 base, with 6 bases between the two germline ends. DNA of the CDR3: TGTGCCAGCAGCCCAAAGGCCAAAAACATTCAGTACTTC. Translating it yields CASSPKAKNIQYF. The full variable domain, in which reference TRBV11-1 and TRBJ2-4 provide the parts outside the CDR3, is EAEVAQSPRYKITEKSQAVAFWCDPISGHATLYWYRQILGQGPELLVQFQDESVVDDSQLPKDRFSAERLKGVDSTLKIQPAELGDSAMYLCASSPKAKNIQYFGAGTRLSVL.

The chain carries TRBV7-9 and TRBJ1-4; D gene ambiguous. Trimming took off 6 bases at V and 8 bases at J, with 16 bases between the two ends. Germline V CDR1 and CDR2: SEHNR, FQNEAQ (reference sequence). This CDR3 contains 14 residues. The CDR3 reads CASRLDGFGEKLFF. The CDR3 nucleotides read TGTGCCAGCAGACTGGACGGATTCGGGGAAAAACTGTTTTTT.

V and J are TRBV7-2 and TRBJ2-7, with 12 bases identical to TRBD2. The V gene end was trimmed by 6 bases and the J gene end by 3 bases; junction bases not matched to a gene: 6. In germline, CDR1 is SGHTA, CDR2 FQGNSA. This CDR3 contains 15 residues. The CDR3 DNA reads as TGTGCCAGCAGAGAGGGACTAGCGGGCAACTACGAGCAGTACTTC. As protein: CASREGLAGNYEQYF.

This clone was observed a handful of times. Other DNA sequences in the sample encode the same CDR3. V gene TRBV28 combines with J gene TRBJ1-2, with a tentative D call TRBD1 (5 bases). Germline V CDR1 and CDR2: MDHEN, SYDVKM. The V end was cut by 5 bases, the J end by 4 bases, with 11 bases between. CDR3 size: 13 residues. As DNA, the CDR3 is TGTGCCAGCAGTCCCGGGACGACCTATGGCTACACCTTC. It translates to CASSPGTTYGYTF.

CDR3 in amino acids: CASSVSGKGGNEQFF. The CDR3 DNA reads TGTGCCAGCAGCGTATCAGGAAAGGGGGGGAATGAGCAGTTCTTC. The chain uses TRBV9 and TRBJ2-1; D may be TRBD2 (7 bases). V dropped 1 base and J dropped 7 bases, with 15 bases sitting between them. The germline V gene encodes CDR1 SGDLS and CDR2 YYNGEE. The CDR3 consists of 15 residues.

This clone was seen a handful of times. The chain recombines TRBV19 with TRBJ1-2; 8 bases align to TRBD1. V lost 4 bases, J lost 6 bases, and 4 bases stayed unmatched. Per germline, CDR1 LNHDA and CDR2 SQIVND (reference sequence). The CDR3 runs 13 residues. This CDR3 is CASSNRGGNGYTF. CDR3 DNA: TGTGCCAGTAGTAACAGGGGGGGAAATGGCTACACCTTC.

This clone was found a few times. The chain carries TRBV30 and TRBJ1-4; 8 bases line up with TRBD1. CDR1 is GTSNPN and CDR2 is SVGIG in the germline V gene (reference sequence). The V gene end was trimmed by 5 bases and the J gene end by 7 bases; junction bases not matched to a gene: 9. The CDR3 runs to 14 residues. CDR3 in DNA: TGTGCCTGGTCCGCCGGGACAGGATTTGAAAAACTGTTTTTT. As protein: CAWSAGTGFEKLFF.

The genes are TRBV7-3 and TRBJ2-2; tentative D call: TRBD2 (6 bases). Trimming pared 5 bases from V and 4 bases from J, leaving 14 bases between. CDR1 and CDR2 (germline): SGHTA, FQGTGA. This CDR3 contains 15 residues. CDR3: CASSPTRVGTGELFF. CDR3 DNA: TGTGCCAGCAGCCCGACTAGGGTAGGCACCGGGGAGCTGTTTTTT.

The genes are TRBV7-8 and TRBJ1-3, with D uncertain. In germline, CDR1 is SGHVS, CDR2 FQNEAQ. The ends were cut back, 1 base at V and 4 bases at J, with 5 bases in the middle. CDR3 size: 13 residues. CDR3 sequence (DNA): TGTGCCAGCAGCTTAGGGCGCGGAAACACCATATATTTT. Its translation is CASSLGRGNTIYF.